This entry describes one T cell receptor (beta chain). Its target is not known. A read error may account for a junction end that differs from germline. The CDR3 spans 16 residues. Germline CDR1 is MGHRA and CDR2 is YSYEKL. Primers: 60 Vbeta forward and 13 Jbeta reverse. Only in-frame clones appear in the TCRdb table, and some are missing; sequencing was by immunoSEQ multiplex PCR. The data show 250,000 or so clones, 80% to 85% seen once. The entry originates in a study of cytomegalovirus exposure and HLA in healthy donors. General study points: Cytomegalovirus association was listed for about 150 TCR beta chains.

The chain links TRBV4-1 to TRBJ2-7; 10 bases are a match to TRBD1. This receptor was identified in a woman aged 55-70 years in good health and CMV-seropositive. Sequencing used PBMCs. The CDR3: CASGQEWTGGSYEQYF. The CDR3 nucleotides are TGCGCCAGCGGCCAAGAATGGACAGGGGGCTCCTACGAGCAGTACTTC.